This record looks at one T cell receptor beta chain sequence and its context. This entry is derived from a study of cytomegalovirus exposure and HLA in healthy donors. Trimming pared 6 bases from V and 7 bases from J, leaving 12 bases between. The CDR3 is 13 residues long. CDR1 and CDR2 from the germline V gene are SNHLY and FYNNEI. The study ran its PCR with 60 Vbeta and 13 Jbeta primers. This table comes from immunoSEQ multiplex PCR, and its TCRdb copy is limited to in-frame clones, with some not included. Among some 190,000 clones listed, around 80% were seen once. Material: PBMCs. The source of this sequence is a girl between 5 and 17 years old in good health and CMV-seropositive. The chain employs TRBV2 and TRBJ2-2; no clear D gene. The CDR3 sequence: CASRALAIGELFF. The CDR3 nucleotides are TGTGCCAGCAGGGCTTTAGCAATCGGGGAGCTGTTTTTT. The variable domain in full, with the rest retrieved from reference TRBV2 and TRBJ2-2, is EPEVTQTPSHQVTQMGQEVILRCVPISNHLYFYWYRQILGQKVEFLVSFYNNEISEKSEIFDDQFSVERPDGSNFTLKIRSTKLEDSAMYFCASRALAIGELFFGEGSRLTVL.